Below are 13 T cell receptor beta chains sequenced from a single sample in a study of blood T cell repertoires in COVID-19. Using immunoSEQ multiplex PCR, the repertoire was profiled, and TCRdb retains in-frame clones only, with some absent. The sample carries 450,000 to 500,000 clones, 70% to 90% recorded once. Specimen: peripheral blood. These receptors came from a human donor in a cohort sampled during active COVID-19.

This clone was recorded only once. V and J are TRBV28 and TRBJ1-5, with TRBD1 identical over 7 bases. The CDR3 is made up of 19 amino acids. Germline CDR1 and CDR2: MDHEN and SYDVKM. Unmatched junction bases numbered 14, after V lost 3 bases and J lost 0 bases. The CDR3 DNA reads TGTGCCAGCAGTTTCAACACCAATCCGGACAGGAGTAGCAATCAGCCCCAGCATTTT. As protein: CASSFNTNPDRSSNQPQHF. The entire variable domain, with the rest obtained from reference TRBV28 and TRBJ1-5, is as follows: DVKVTQSSRYLVKRTGEKVFLECVQDMDHENMFWYRQDPGLGLRLIYFSYDVKMKEKGDIPEGYSVSREKKERFSLILESASTNQTSMYLCASSFNTNPDRSSNQPQHFGDGTRLSIL.

This chain connects TRBV6-1 to TRBJ1-5; the D is unclear. The germline CDR1 and CDR2 sequences are MNHNS and SASEGT. Trimming took 3 bases from V and 1 from J, leaving 10 bases between them. The CDR3 is 15 amino acids. The CDR3 DNA is TGTGCCAGCAGTGAGGCGCAGGAAAGCAATCAGCCCCAGCATTTT. It is translated as CASSEAQESNQPQHF.

This clone occurred a few times. The gene calls are TRBV4-3 and TRBJ1-1; D perhaps matches TRBD1 (5 bases). This CDR3 has 15 residues. Germline V gene data show CDR1 as LGHNA and CDR2 as YSLEER. Trimming removed 2 bases at V and 1 base at J, with 11 bases between. The CDR3 DNA reads as TGCGCCAGCAGCCAACAGGCAGGGCCGAACACTGAAGCTTTCTTT. The encoded protein is CASSQQAGPNTEAFF.

This rearrangement joins TRBV6-6 to TRBJ2-5; 8 bases map to TRBD2. This CDR3 is 15 amino acids long. V shed 2 bases and J 2 bases; nucleotides not matched to a gene: 4. In germline, CDR1 is MNHNY, CDR2 SVGAGI (reference sequence). This chain's CDR3 is CASSYPGGGQETQYF. The CDR3 region has the DNA TGTGCCAGCAGTTACCCCGGGGGGGGACAAGAGACCCAGTACTTC.

V usage is TRBV24-1 and J usage is TRBJ1-2, with D perhaps TRBD1 (6 bases). Germline CDR1 and CDR2: KGHDR and SFDVKD. V shed 3 bases and J shed 2 bases, with 12 bases lying between them. This CDR3 contains 15 residues. The chain's CDR3 is CATSDQQGRNYGYTF. CDR3 coding DNA: TGTGCCACCAGTGATCAACAGGGAAGGAACTATGGCTACACCTTC.

This chain joins TRBV10-3 and TRBJ2-1; TRBD1 matches 9 bases. CDR3 length: 14 amino acids. Germline assignment: CDR1 ENHRY and CDR2 SYGVKD. Unmatched junction bases numbered 4, after V lost 5 bases and J lost 5 bases. CDR3 coding DNA: TGTGCCATCAGTCCGACAGGGGGAAACAATGAGCAGTTCTTC. Protein sequence: CAISPTGGNNEQFF.

The chain links TRBV6-5 to TRBJ1-2; D remains ambiguous. Trimming took 2 bases from V and 2 from J, leaving 12 bases between them. The germline gives CDR1 MNHEY, CDR2 SVGAGI. This CDR3 has 15 residues. The CDR3 coding sequence is TGTGCCAGCAGTTACAGTTACGGAGAAAACTATGGCTACACCTTC. This codes for CASSYSYGENYGYTF.

This chain joins TRBV4-3 and TRBJ1-2; D may be TRBD1 (6 bases). V was pared by 4 bases and J by 7 bases, with 22 bases between. The CDR3 consists of 16 residues. Germline CDR1 LGHNA, CDR2 YSLEER. The CDR3 sequence is CASSLSRQAGWGGYTF. The CDR3 nucleotides are TGCGCCAGCAGCCTCTCTAGACAGGCCGGGTGGGGTGGCTACACCTTC.

The V and J genes are TRBV24-1 and TRBJ2-1; 7 positions agree with TRBD1. With V trimmed by 9 bases and J by 2 bases, 3 bases remained unmatched. This CDR3 is 13 amino acids long. Per germline, CDR1 KGHDR and CDR2 SFDVKD. The CDR3 coding sequence is TGTGCCACCTCGGGACAGCCCTACAATGAGCAGTTCTTC. It encodes CATSGQPYNEQFF.

This chain connects TRBV28 to TRBJ1-3, with a possible D match to TRBD1 (5 bases). The CDR3 consists of 19 residues. Germline assignment: CDR1 MDHEN and CDR2 SYDVKM. The ends were cut back, 5 bases at V and 0 bases at J, with 23 bases in the middle. The CDR3: CASSPHLGRQQSSGNTIYF. CDR3 nucleotides: TGTGCCAGCAGTCCCCACCTTGGAAGACAGCAGAGCTCTGGAAACACCATATATTTT. The whole variable domain, filled in from reference TRBV28 and TRBJ1-3, reads DVKVTQSSRYLVKRTGEKVFLECVQDMDHENMFWYRQDPGLGLRLIYFSYDVKMKEKGDIPEGYSVSREKKERFSLILESASTNQTSMYLCASSPHLGRQQSSGNTIYFGEGSWLTVV.

The CDR3 protein is CASSLPGTPTYEQYF. CDR3 nucleotide sequence: TGTGCCAGCAGTTTACCCGGGACACCTACCTACGAGCAGTACTTC. The chain joins TRBV28 to TRBJ2-7; possibly TRBD1 for D (6 bases). The CDR3 totals 15 residues. CDR1 is MDHEN and CDR2 is SYDVKM in the germline V gene. The V and J ends lost 2 bases and 2 bases respectively, with 13 bases between them. The whole variable domain, filled in from reference TRBV28 and TRBJ2-7, reads DVKVTQSSRYLVKRTGEKVFLECVQDMDHENMFWYRQDPGLGLRLIYFSYDVKMKEKGDIPEGYSVSREKKERFSLILESASTNQTSMYLCASSLPGTPTYEQYFGPGTRLTVT.

This clone has only a few counts. The V and J genes are TRBV5-1 and TRBJ1-2; possible D gene TRBD1, 6 bases. The germline CDR1 and CDR2 sequences are SGHRS and YFSETQ. Trimming removed 1 base at V and 6 bases at J, with 13 bases between. The CDR3 covers 14 residues. DNA for the CDR3: TGCGCCAGCAGCTTGAGAGTAGGGGGAGATGGCTACACCTTC. It encodes CASSLRVGGDGYTF.

This clone came up a few times. CDR3 loop: CASSVMSGRRNEQFF. CDR3 nucleotides: TGTGCCAGTAGTGTGATGAGCGGTCGGCGCAATGAGCAGTTCTTC. This sequence joins TRBV19 and TRBJ2-1, with a weak D call TRBD2 (5 bases). V was shortened by 5 bases and J by 6 bases, with 17 bases between the two germline ends. The CDR3 is 15 amino acids. Germline-derived CDR1 and CDR2 are LNHDA and SQIVND (reference sequence).